The 29 T cell receptor beta chains below all came from one sample that was sequenced in a study of beta chain features in type 1 diabetes. Expressed TCRB transcripts were sequenced because the isolated RNA had all been reverse transcribed beforehand. Produced via immunoSEQ multiplex PCR; TCRdb's table is partial and in-frame only. The data contain approximately 470,000 clones, 30% of them singletons. The sample taken for sequencing was naive CD4+ T cells from blood. All receptors derive from a man in his late teens or twenties in good health.

This chain uses TRBV11-1 with TRBJ2-3; D is perhaps TRBD2 (6 bases). V was pared by 1 base and J by 4 bases, with 15 bases between. The CDR3 extends over 16 amino acids. Germline CDR1 SGHAT, CDR2 FQDESV (reference sequence). This chain's CDR3 is CASSLDSGEEPDTQYF. Here the CDR3 DNA reads TGTGCCAGCAGCTTAGATAGCGGAGAGGAGCCAGATACGCAGTATTTT.

The V and J genes are TRBV5-1 and TRBJ2-3; 11 bases fit TRBD2. The CDR3 is made up of 15 amino acids. The germline V gene has CDR1 SGHRS and CDR2 YFSETQ. J was trimmed by 6 bases and V by 3 bases; bases with no gene match: 6. This chain's CDR3 is CASSYSGRAGDTQYF. In DNA, the CDR3 is TGCGCCAGCAGCTATAGCGGGAGGGCCGGGGATACGCAGTATTTT.

The table lists this clone with a few counts. This chain connects TRBV29-1 to TRBJ1-2; no reliable D call. The CDR3 spans 11 residues. Germline V gene data show CDR1 as SQVTM and CDR2 as ANQGSEA. Trimming pared 4 bases from V and 7 bases from J, leaving 10 bases between. The CDR3 is CSVGTNPGYTF. The CDR3 DNA follows: TGCAGCGTTGGGACTAATCCTGGCTACACCTTC.

This clone was counted a few times. The chain joins TRBV30 to TRBJ2-1; 7 positions match TRBD2. This CDR3 contains 15 residues. Trimming cost V 1 base and J 8 bases; bases outside gene matches: 11. Germline V gene sequence: CDR1 GTSNPN, CDR2 SVGIG (reference sequence). This CDR3 reads CAWSGYGRRIDEQFF. The CDR3 DNA sequence: TGTGCCTGGAGTGGGTACGGGAGGCGTATCGATGAGCAGTTCTTC.

This rearrangement joins TRBV27 to TRBJ1-3, with 8 bases that match TRBD1. This CDR3 comprises 14 residues. Trimming removed 6 bases from V and 0 bases from J; junction bases left unmatched: 1. CDR1 and CDR2 from the germline V gene are MNHEY and SMNVEV (reference sequence). The CDR3 coding sequence is TGTGCCAGCAGCACAGGGGGCTCTGGAAACACCATATATTTT. This translates into CASSTGGSGNTIYF.

V is TRBV7-2 and J is TRBJ2-7; D is perhaps TRBD1 or TRBD2 (5 bases each). There are 15 residues in the CDR3. CDR1 is SGHTA, CDR2 FQGNSA, per germline. V was trimmed by 3 bases and J by 4 bases, leaving 16 bases between them. The CDR3 sequence is CASSLETGTAYEQYF. The CDR3 coding sequence is TGTGCCAGCAGCTTGGAGACCGGGACGGCATACGAGCAGTACTTC.

This clone was picked up a small number of times. CDR3 amino acids: CSVGLAGTDTQYF. In DNA, the CDR3 is TGCAGCGTCGGACTAGCGGGCACAGATACGCAGTATTTT. The V call is TRBV29-1, the J call TRBJ2-3, with 10 bases fitting TRBD2. The CDR3 length is 13 residues. Per the germline V gene, CDR1 is SQVTM and CDR2 is ANQGSEA. J was trimmed by 1 base and V by 6 bases; bases with no gene match: 1.

The rearrangement joins TRBV30 to TRBJ2-3, with D perhaps TRBD2 (6 bases). Germline CDR1 and CDR2: GTSNPN and SVGIG (reference sequence). V lost 2 bases and J lost 4, with 7 bases in between. CDR3 length equals 12 residues. CDR3 coding DNA: TGTGCCTGGAGTAGGAGGGCAGATACGCAGTATTTT. It yields the protein CAWSRRADTQYF.

This chain connects TRBV7-2 to TRBJ2-5; D unresolved. The germline V and J ends were trimmed by 2 bases and 1 base, with 8 bases remaining between them. CDR1 and CDR2 from the germline V gene are SGHTA and FQGNSA. The CDR3 runs to 14 residues. In nucleotides, the CDR3 is TGTGCCAGCAGCTTACCCCTGGGCCAAGAGACCCAGTACTTC. Protein sequence: CASSLPLGQETQYF.

Details on this clone: This same CDR3 is encoded by further DNA sequences in the sample. The V call is TRBV30, the J call TRBJ2-5; D may correspond to TRBD1 or TRBD2 (5 bases each). The CDR3 is made up of 12 amino acids. Trimming left V 2 bases short and J 5 bases short, with 9 bases between. The germline gives CDR1 GTSNPN, CDR2 SVGIG (reference sequence). CDR3 amino acids: CAWSQGRETQYF. The DNA of the CDR3 is TGTGCCTGGAGTCAGGGACGCGAGACCCAGTACTTC.

The chain employs TRBV2 and TRBJ2-5; 9 positions match TRBD1. Looked up from germline, CDR1 is SNHLY and CDR2 is FYNNEI. This CDR3 is 14 amino acids long. Unmatched junction bases numbered 4, after V lost 6 bases and J lost 2 bases. DNA of the CDR3: TGTGCCAGCAGGCGCGGGACAGGGCAAGAGACCCAGTACTTC. Amino acid sequence: CASRRGTGQETQYF.

This clone was counted between two and nine times. The V gene is TRBV5-1, the J gene TRBJ2-3; D unresolved. CDR1 SGHRS and CDR2 YFSETQ come from the germline V gene. This CDR3 has 12 amino acids. V was pared by 3 bases and J by 4 bases, with 6 bases between. CDR3 region: CASSSPSDTQYF. CDR3 DNA: TGCGCCAGCAGCTCGCCGTCAGATACGCAGTATTTT.

The chain uses TRBV5-1 and TRBJ2-7; D gene unclear. CDR3 length: 13 residues. V was shortened by 3 bases and J by 1 base, with 8 bases between the two germline ends. Looked up from germline, CDR1 is SGHRS and CDR2 is YFSETQ. CDR3 in DNA: TGCGCCAGCAGCTCCTTGGGGTCCTACGAGCAGTACTTC. This sequence encodes CASSSLGSYEQYF.

This sequence joins TRBV19 and TRBJ2-7, with D perhaps matching TRBD1 (6 bases). V was shortened by 5 bases and J by 6 bases, with 11 bases between the two germline ends. Germline V gene sequence: CDR1 LNHDA, CDR2 SQIVND (reference sequence). This CDR3 region has 12 residues. This chain's CDR3 is CASSGGFGEQYF. In DNA form, the CDR3 reads TGTGCCAGTAGTGGGGGCTTCGGCGAGCAGTACTTC. Full variable domain (rest looked up from reference TRBV19 and TRBJ2-7): DGGITQSPKYLFRKEGQNVTLSCEQNLNHDAMYWYRQDPGQGLRLIYYSQIVNDFQKGDIAEGYSVSREKKESFPLTVTSAQKNPTAFYLCASSGGFGEQYFGPGTRLTVT.

V and J are TRBV11-2 and TRBJ2-5; D not certain. V was trimmed by 5 bases and J by 2 bases, leaving 9 bases between them. Per the germline V gene, CDR1 is SGHAT and CDR2 is FQNNGV. The CDR3 totals 13 residues. Here the CDR3 DNA reads TGTGCCAGCAGCCGACCTTTTCAAGAGACCCAGTACTTC. It encodes CASSRPFQETQYF.

This clone was counted between two and nine times. The CDR3 here is CASSSSWPGPDTQYF. In DNA form, the CDR3 reads TGTGCCAGCAGCTCGAGCTGGCCGGGGCCGGATACGCAGTATTTT. The V gene is TRBV7-2, the J gene TRBJ2-3; D assignment may be TRBD1 or TRBD2 (5 bases each). The length of the CDR3 is 15 residues. Per germline, CDR1 SGHTA and CDR2 FQGNSA. V was trimmed by 4 bases and J by 6 bases, leaving 17 bases between them. Combining the CDR3 with reference TRBV7-2 and TRBJ2-3 gives the whole variable domain GAGVSQSPSNKVTEKGKDVELRCDPISGHTALYWYRQSLGQGLEFLIYFQGNSAPDKSGLPSDRFSAERTGGSVSTLTIQRTQQEDSAVYLCASSSSWPGPDTQYFGPGTRLTVL.

The chain combines TRBV18 with TRBJ2-3; 10 bases are shared with TRBD2. Germline-derived CDR1 and CDR2 are KGHSH and LQKENI. Trimming removed 4 bases from V and 3 bases from J; junction bases left unmatched: 4. This CDR3 is built from 15 residues. Here the CDR3 reads CASSRPSGSTDTQYF. For the CDR3, the DNA is TGTGCCAGCTCACGACCTAGCGGGAGTACAGATACGCAGTATTTT. The full variable domain, its missing parts supplied by reference TRBV18 and TRBJ2-3, is NAGVMQNPRHLVRRRGQEARLRCSPMKGHSHVYWYRQLPEEGLKFMVYLQKENIIDESGMPKERFSAEFPKEGPSILRIQQVVRGDSAAYFCASSRPSGSTDTQYFGPGTRLTVL.

A few counts support this clone. V is TRBV7-9 and J is TRBJ2-1; 8 bases map to TRBD2. Losses at the gene ends were 7 bases for V and 3 bases for J; bases not matched to a gene: 8. Germline values: CDR1 SEHNR, CDR2 FQNEAQ (reference sequence). The CDR3 loop spans 15 amino acids. The CDR3 DNA sequence: TGTGCCAGCACCCGAGCTAGCGGGCGCTACAATGAGCAGTTCTTC. It translates to CASTRASGRYNEQFF.

The chain has TRBV7-9 and TRBJ2-1; the D gene is possibly TRBD1 (6 bases). This CDR3 spans 14 amino acids. V was cut by 6 bases and J by 3 bases, with 12 bases left in between. CDR1 and CDR2 (germline): SEHNR, FQNEAQ (reference sequence). The CDR3 DNA reads TGTGCCAGCAGGAGAGGGGACAACTACAATGAGCAGTTCTTC. Encoded protein: CASRRGDNYNEQFF.

The genes are TRBV29-1 and TRBJ1-1, with a weak D call TRBD1 (5 bases). CDR1 is SQVTM, CDR2 ANQGSEA, per germline. Trimming took 7 bases from V and 1 from J, leaving 13 bases between them. The CDR3 is made up of 13 amino acids. This CDR3 reads CSARTRPNTEAFF. CDR3 sequence (DNA): TGCAGCGCCAGGACACGGCCGAACACTGAAGCTTTCTTT.

V gene TRBV30 combines with J gene TRBJ1-4; D gene ambiguous. This CDR3 has 14 residues. Trimming stripped 3 bases from V and 4 bases from J, with 12 bases between. The V gene's germline CDR1 is GTSNPN and CDR2 SVGIG (reference sequence). DNA for the CDR3: TGTGCCTGGAGCGGCGCGAAGCTTAATGAAAAACTGTTTTTT. As protein: CAWSGAKLNEKLFF.

V gene TRBV29-1 combines with J gene TRBJ1-1, with 7 bases matching TRBD1. The germline V gene encodes CDR1 SQVTM and CDR2 ANQGSEA. The CDR3 covers 11 residues. Trimming removed 8 bases from V and 11 bases from J; junction bases left unmatched: 11. CDR3 region: CSSLEGAAAFF. DNA of the CDR3: TGCAGCAGCTTGGAGGGGGCCGCGGCTTTCTTT.

The chain couples TRBV29-1 to TRBJ2-5, with 8 bases aligning to TRBD1. The germline gives CDR1 SQVTM, CDR2 ANQGSEA. Unmatched junction bases numbered 5, after V lost 4 bases and J lost 4 bases. The CDR3 sequence is 13 residues long. This CDR3 reads CSVVSGGRETQYF. The CDR3 region has the DNA TGCAGCGTTGTTTCAGGGGGCCGAGAGACCCAGTACTTC.

This clone was seen a few times. CDR3 residues: CTGGQALNEQFF. CDR3 nucleotide sequence: TGCACCGGAGGTCAGGCCCTTAATGAGCAGTTCTTC. The chain combines TRBV29-1 with TRBJ2-1; a weak D match, TRBD2 (5 bases). Looked up from germline, CDR1 is SQVTM and CDR2 is ANQGSEA. The CDR3 loop spans 12 amino acids.

This clone came up a few times. The chain couples TRBV28 to TRBJ2-7; 9 bases are a match to TRBD2. J was trimmed by 2 bases and V by 5 bases; bases with no gene match: 4. The CDR3 consists of 14 residues. Looked up from germline, CDR1 is MDHEN and CDR2 is SYDVKM. The CDR3 DNA reads TGTGCCAGCAGTCGCGCGGGAGGGACCTACGAGCAGTACTTC. This gives the protein CASSRAGGTYEQYF. Supplemented by reference TRBV28 and TRBJ2-7, the full variable domain reads DVKVTQSSRYLVKRTGEKVFLECVQDMDHENMFWYRQDPGLGLRLIYFSYDVKMKEKGDIPEGYSVSREKKERFSLILESASTNQTSMYLCASSRAGGTYEQYFGPGTRLTVT.

V and J are TRBV7-2 and TRBJ2-2; D is perhaps TRBD2 (5 bases). The V gene's germline CDR1 is SGHTA and CDR2 FQGNSA. The V gene lost 5 bases and the J gene lost 7 bases, with 20 bases spanning the gap. This CDR3 comprises 16 residues. The CDR3 bases are TGTGCCAGCAGCCGCATGGGAGTCGGGGATCTCGGGGAGCTGTTTTTT. Translated: CASSRMGVGDLGELFF.

V gene TRBV30 combines with J gene TRBJ2-7; D perhaps matches TRBD1 (5 bases). The CDR3 is 13 amino acids. V was shortened by 0 bases and J by 3 bases, with 9 bases between the two germline ends. Germline CDR1 and CDR2: GTSNPN and SVGIG (reference sequence). CDR3 residues: CAWSVGAYYEQYF. CDR3 bases: TGTGCCTGGAGTGTTGGGGCATACTACGAGCAGTACTTC.

This clone was seen more than once but under ten times. The junction shows a germline mismatch at one end, possibly a read error. The V gene is TRBV20-1, the J gene TRBJ2-1, with D perhaps TRBD1 or TRBD2 (5 bases each). Germline CDR1 reads DFQATT; CDR2 reads SNEGSKA (reference sequence). The CDR3 contains 10 residues. The DNA of the CDR3 is TGCAGTGCGAGCGCCGGGGCGATCGTCTTC. Protein: CSASAGAIVF.

V usage is TRBV7-2 and J usage is TRBJ2-6; D is unclear. CDR3 length: 12 amino acids. Trimming pared 4 bases from V and 4 bases from J, leaving 2 bases between. Germline CDR1 reads SGHTA; CDR2 reads FQGNSA. CDR3 coding DNA: TGTGCCAGCAGCTCCGGGGCCAACGTCCTGACTTTC. Its translation: CASSSGANVLTF.